These 25 T cell receptor beta chains share one sample of origin, sequenced in a study of blood T cell repertoires in COVID-19. Sequencing was performed with immunoSEQ multiplex PCR; in TCRdb, only in-frame clones are kept and a portion is missing. Here the sample spans some 150,000 clones, about nine tenths being singletons. The sequenced sample was peripheral blood. Receptors were obtained from a man in his forties or fifties who had recovered from COVID-19.

The chain combines TRBV7-9 with TRBJ2-1; D unclear. V lost 3 bases and J 9 bases, leaving 15 bases between the germline ends. Germline V gene sequence: CDR1 SEHNR, CDR2 FQNEAQ (reference sequence). This CDR3 is built from 14 residues. The CDR3 loop reads CASSLSSAIGEQFF. The CDR3 region has the DNA TGTGCCAGCAGCTTGAGTTCAGCGATCGGTGAGCAGTTCTTC. Based on the CDR3 plus reference TRBV7-9 and TRBJ2-1, the full variable domain is DTGVSQNPRHKITKRGQNVTFRCDPISEHNRLYWYRQTLGQGPEFLTYFQNEAQLEKSRLLSDRFSAERPKGSFSTLEIQRTEQGDSAMYLCASSLSSAIGEQFFGPGTRLTVL.

V and J are TRBV25-1 and TRBJ2-1; TRBD1 aligns across 11 bases. Germline CDR1 is MGHDK and CDR2 is SYGVNS. CDR3 length: 16 residues. V gave up 2 bases and J gave up 3 bases; unmatched junction bases: 3. CDR3 nucleotides: TGTGCCAGCAGTGAACGGGGACAGGGGGACTACAATGAGCAGTTCTTC. Encoded protein: CASSERGQGDYNEQFF.

This clone has only a few counts. The J gene is TRBJ2-1, the V gene TRBV11-3; tentative D call: TRBD1 (5 bases). Trimming removed 1 base from V and 6 bases from J, with 13 bases in between. The germline V gene has CDR1 SGHNT and CDR2 YENEEA. The CDR3 has 15 residues. DNA of the CDR3: TGTGCCAGCAGCTTAGGAACAGGAGAAACCAATGAGCAGTTCTTC. Translation: CASSLGTGETNEQFF. The whole variable domain, filled in from reference TRBV11-3 and TRBJ2-1, reads EAGVVQSPRYKIIEKKQPVAFWCNPISGHNTLYWYLQNLGQGPELLIRYENEEAVDDSQLPKDRFSAERLKGVDSTLKIQPAELGDSAVYLCASSLGTGETNEQFFGPGTRLTVL.

The CDR3, as DNA: TGTGCCAGCAGCTTAGCGGGGACAGGGGATAATGAAAAACTGTTTTTT. It translates to CASSLAGTGDNEKLFF. The J gene is TRBJ1-4, the V gene TRBV7-9, with 10 bases lining up with TRBD1. CDR1 and CDR2 (germline): SEHNR, FQNEAQ (reference sequence). Losses at the gene ends were 0 bases for V and 4 bases for J; bases not matched to a gene: 2. This CDR3 region has 16 residues.

V and J are TRBV6-5 and TRBJ1-5, with a tentative D call TRBD1 (6 bases). Deletions cut 6 bases from V and 3 bases from J, with 15 bases between. Germline loops: CDR1 MNHEY, CDR2 SVGAGI. CDR3 length: 15 residues. The CDR3 loop is CASSPDDRINQPQHF. The DNA of the CDR3 is TGTGCCAGCAGCCCCGACGACAGGATCAATCAGCCCCAGCATTTT.

This clone was seen just once. V and J are TRBV11-2 and TRBJ2-3; perhaps TRBD2 as D (6 bases). In germline, CDR1 is SGHAT, CDR2 FQNNGV. The CDR3 totals 14 residues. Trimming removed 5 bases from V and 0 bases from J, with 9 bases in between. As DNA, the CDR3 is TGTGCCAGCAGCCTAGGGACTAGCACAGATACGCAGTATTTT. It encodes CASSLGTSTDTQYF.

The rearrangement joins TRBV19 to TRBJ1-1; 8 bases align to TRBD1. The CDR3 has 13 residues. With 11 bases clipped from V and 0 bases from J, the junction kept 5 bases outside the gene matches. Per the germline V gene, CDR1 is LNHDA and CDR2 is SQIVND (reference sequence). CDR3: CASRTGMNTEAFF. The CDR3 DNA reads TGTGCCTCTCGGACAGGGATGAACACTGAAGCTTTCTTT.

V usage is TRBV29-1 and J usage is TRBJ2-2; 13 bases fit TRBD2. The CDR3 spans 15 residues. J was trimmed by 4 bases and V by 1 base; bases with no gene match: 0. Germline V gives CDR1 SQVTM, CDR2 ANQGSEA. The CDR3 sequence: CSVEGTSGSTGELFF. The CDR3 coding sequence is TGCAGCGTTGAAGGGACTAGCGGGAGCACCGGGGAGCTGTTTTTT.

The chain combines TRBV9 with TRBJ1-1; tentatively, D is TRBD1 (6 bases). From germline, CDR1 is SGDLS and CDR2 YYNGEE. The V end was cut by 2 bases, the J end by 0 bases, with 17 bases between. The CDR3 contains 17 residues. This CDR3 is CASSVSPREGVNTEAFF. The CDR3 DNA is TGTGCCAGCAGCGTTTCCCCCAGGGAGGGGGTGAACACTGAAGCTTTCTTT.

This chain connects TRBV5-1 to TRBJ1-3, with a possible D match to TRBD1 (6 bases). Trimming removed 1 base from V and 4 bases from J, with 15 bases in between. Germline-derived CDR1 and CDR2 are SGHRS and YFSETQ. The CDR3 has 16 residues. The CDR3 protein is CASSLNPGVAGNTIYF. The CDR3 region has the DNA TGCGCCAGCAGCTTGAATCCAGGGGTGGCCGGAAACACCATATATTTT.

The V call is TRBV19, the J call TRBJ2-7; 8 positions match TRBD1. This CDR3 contains 15 residues. CDR1 is LNHDA, CDR2 SQIVND, per germline (reference sequence). V was clipped by 6 bases and J by 3 bases; unmatched bases: 10. The CDR3 loop is CASSPGTGLLYEQYF. The DNA of the CDR3 is TGTGCCAGTAGCCCCGGGACAGGACTTCTCTACGAGCAGTACTTC.

The chain joins TRBV11-2 to TRBJ2-5; 9 positions match TRBD2. Germline values: CDR1 SGHAT, CDR2 FQNNGV. The CDR3 loop spans 17 amino acids. The junction had 14 bases not matched to a gene; V was cut back by 7 bases and J by 2 bases. CDR3 nucleotides: TGTGCCAGCACGCTGTCCCCAGCGGGGGGCAAGCAAGAGACCCAGTACTTC. Protein product: CASTLSPAGGKQETQYF.

This chain links TRBV18 with TRBJ2-3; D not certain. This CDR3 is built from 12 residues. The V end lost 5 bases, the J end lost 0 bases, and 3 bases lay between the germline ends. CDR1 KGHSH and CDR2 LQKENI come from the germline V gene. CDR3 nucleotides: TGTGCCAGCTCAACTAGCACAGATACGCAGTATTTT. Encoded protein: CASSTSTDTQYF.

V is TRBV5-1 and J is TRBJ1-3; a possible D gene is TRBD1 (5 bases). The germline V and J ends were trimmed by 4 bases and 2 bases, with 13 bases remaining between them. The germline gives CDR1 SGHRS, CDR2 YFSETQ. This CDR3 has 15 amino acids. Written as DNA, the CDR3 is TGCGCCAGCAGCCAGTCAGGGTTCGCTGGAAACACCATATATTTT. Translation gives CASSQSGFAGNTIYF.

The chain recombines TRBV27 with TRBJ1-1; D not certain. The germline CDR1 and CDR2 sequences are MNHEY and SMNVEV (reference sequence). V was clipped by 3 bases and J by 3 bases, with 17 bases between them. This CDR3 has 16 amino acids. DNA for the CDR3: TGTGCCAGCAGTTTCAATCCATGGGCTATGGACACTGAAGCTTTCTTT. Protein: CASSFNPWAMDTEAFF.

In its sample, this clone was seen many times. The chain links TRBV6-5 to TRBJ1-2; D gene unclear. The germline V and J ends were trimmed by 7 bases and 3 bases, with 15 bases remaining between them. The CDR3 is 14 residues long. Germline V CDR1 and CDR2: MNHEY, SVGAGI. In nucleotides, the CDR3 is TGTGCCAGCAACAATAGCCCGGTCGACTATGGCTACACCTTC. This sequence encodes CASNNSPVDYGYTF.

The J gene is TRBJ2-3, the V gene TRBV7-9; TRBD1 matches at 9 bases. J gave up 3 bases and V 2 bases, and 9 bases lay outside the gene matches. Germline lookup yields CDR1 SEHNR and CDR2 FQNEAQ (reference sequence). The CDR3 runs to 17 residues. In nucleotides, the CDR3 is TGTGCCAGCAGCTTATCCACAGGGGGCTTGGTGACAGATACGCAGTATTTT. Translated, it gives CASSLSTGGLVTDTQYF. Full variable domain (rest looked up from reference TRBV7-9 and TRBJ2-3): DTGVSQNPRHKITKRGQNVTFRCDPISEHNRLYWYRQTLGQGPEFLTYFQNEAQLEKSRLLSDRFSAERPKGSFSTLEIQRTEQGDSAMYLCASSLSTGGLVTDTQYFGPGTRLTVL.

This chain joins TRBV27 and TRBJ1-4, with 7 bases matching TRBD1. V shed 3 bases, J shed 7 bases, and the junction held 2 bases outside the gene matches. This CDR3 spans 13 amino acids. CDR1 and CDR2 (germline): MNHEY, SMNVEV (reference sequence). CDR3 DNA sequence: TGTGCCAGCAGTTTTTCAGGGGGTGAAAAACTGTTTTTT. It is translated as CASSFSGGEKLFF.

J is TRBJ2-1 and V is TRBV4-3, with 11 nucleotides matching TRBD2. V gave up 2 bases and J gave up 4 bases; unmatched junction bases: 4. Germline V gives CDR1 LGHNA, CDR2 YSLEER. The CDR3 consists of 16 residues. This CDR3 is CASSQLSGGAYNEQFF. Here the CDR3 DNA reads TGCGCCAGCAGCCAACTTAGCGGGGGGGCGTACAATGAGCAGTTCTTC.

J is TRBJ2-2 and V is TRBV4-3; D is perhaps TRBD1 (6 bases). Germline V lookup: CDR1 LGHNA, CDR2 YSLEER. The ends were cut back, 4 bases at V and 5 bases at J, with 11 bases in the middle. This CDR3 is 14 amino acids long. The CDR3 sequence: CASSLLRGTGELFF. The CDR3, as DNA: TGCGCCAGCAGCCTGTTGAGGGGGACCGGGGAGCTGTTTTTT.

The chain links TRBV7-2 to TRBJ2-2, with D possibly matching TRBD2 (6 bases). The CDR3 is made up of 15 amino acids. The V end was cut by 3 bases, the J end by 3 bases, with 11 bases between. Germline CDR1 and CDR2: SGHTA and FQGNSA. The CDR3 DNA follows: TGTGCCAGCAGCTTGGGTGCGGGGCACACCGGGGAGCTGTTTTTT. Translation: CASSLGAGHTGELFF.

The chain is built from TRBV10-2 and TRBJ1-1; D unclear. Germline V gene sequence: CDR1 WSHSY, CDR2 SAAADI. The CDR3 extends over 12 amino acids. V was shortened by 6 bases and J by 1 base, with 6 bases between the two germline ends. CDR3 sequence: CASRAANTEAFF. In nucleotides, the CDR3 is TGCGCCAGCAGGGCGGCGAACACTGAAGCTTTCTTT.

The rearrangement links TRBV9 to TRBJ2-2, with TRBD1 matching 10 bases. Germline V lookup: CDR1 SGDLS, CDR2 YYNGEE. V shed 0 bases, J shed 2 bases, and the junction held 7 bases outside the gene matches. CDR3 length: 18 residues. CDR3 region: CASSVEFGTGDNTGELFF. CDR3 nucleotide sequence: TGTGCCAGCAGCGTAGAGTTCGGGACAGGGGATAACACCGGGGAGCTGTTTTTT.

This clone was seen ten or more times. The chain has TRBV4-1 and TRBJ1-5; TRBD1 matches at 10 bases. Trimming removed 2 bases from V and 3 bases from J; junction bases left unmatched: 4. Germline CDR1 MGHRA, CDR2 YSYEKL. The CDR3 loop spans 16 amino acids. This CDR3 is CASSQFGQGDNQPQHF. The DNA for the CDR3 is TGCGCCAGCAGCCAATTCGGACAGGGGGACAATCAGCCCCAGCATTTT.

J is TRBJ2-1 and V is TRBV3-1 (or the pseudogene TRBV3-2); no reliable D call. Trimming pared 0 bases from V and 1 base from J, leaving 4 bases between. This CDR3 has 14 amino acids. Germline V gives CDR1 LGHDT, CDR2 YNNKEL (reference sequence). CDR3: CASSQDGSYNEQFF. The CDR3, as DNA: TGTGCCAGCAGCCAAGACGGGTCCTACAATGAGCAGTTCTTC.